Listed here are 15 T cell receptor beta chains from one sample, sequenced in a study of shared clonotypes between healthy human individuals (dated by TCRdb to the early 2020s). Library generation was performed with the immunoSEQ multiplex PCR assay. Sourced from immuneACCESS, this table was stored by TCRdb with only in-frame sequences that have V and J called. A share of the clones is absent; for the studies checked, an unresolved V gene accounts for under half, and the remainder has no known explanation. The sample table records fewer than 3 million clones; less than 95% of these occur just once. The biggest ten clones account for 0.37% of the sample. The sequencing input was naive CD4+ T cells from PBMCs. Reading the label with the study, this specimen's cell subset or site is: CD45RA+ positively selected. Every receptor here comes from a man between 18 and 35 years old in good health. Some clones in this sample may be carry-over from other donors' samples.

The genes are TRBV5-1 and TRBJ2-1; 9 bases map to TRBD2. The CDR3 loop spans 15 amino acids. V was clipped by 5 bases and J by 8 bases; unmatched bases: 11. Germline values: CDR1 SGHRS, CDR2 YFSETQ. The CDR3 reads CASRVTGTSSDEQFF. The CDR3 nucleotides are TGCGCCAGCAGGGTTACCGGGACTAGCAGTGATGAGCAGTTCTTC.

Concerning this clone: This sample includes further DNA sequences coding for the same CDR3. CDR3 amino acids: CSARDLGEQYF. CDR3 in DNA: TGCAGTGCTAGAGATCTGGGCGAGCAGTACTTC. The chain has TRBV20-1 and TRBJ2-7; D is unresolved. Per the germline V gene, CDR1 is DFQATT and CDR2 is SNEGSKA (reference sequence). The V gene lost 0 bases and the J gene lost 6 bases, with 6 bases spanning the gap. This CDR3 is 11 amino acids long.

This chain links TRBV27 with TRBJ1-5; weak D call: TRBD1 (6 bases). CDR1 and CDR2 from the germline V gene are MNHEY and SMNVEV (reference sequence). This CDR3 comprises 14 residues. V lost 9 bases, J lost 5 bases, and 17 bases lay in between. CDR3 coding DNA: TGTGCCAGGGGATCGGGGGGCCACGATCAGCCCCAGCATTTT. Its protein is CARGSGGHDQPQHF.

The V and J genes are TRBV28 and TRBJ1-1; D is uncertain. The V and J ends lost 7 bases and 6 bases respectively, with 21 bases between them. CDR1 is MDHEN and CDR2 is SYDVKM in the germline V gene. The CDR3 totals 15 residues. The chain's CDR3 is CASTPSRGMIAEAFF. The CDR3 bases are TGTGCCAGCACCCCCTCTCGGGGAATGATTGCTGAAGCTTTCTTT.

The V call is TRBV15, the J call TRBJ1-1, with 9 bases aligning to TRBD1. The V gene's germline CDR1 is LNHNV and CDR2 YYDKDF (reference sequence). Losses at the gene ends were 6 bases for V and 4 bases for J; bases not matched to a gene: 9. The CDR3 has 15 residues. This CDR3 is CATSSRDRVGTEAFF. For the CDR3, the DNA is TGTGCCACCAGTTCCCGGGACAGGGTGGGCACTGAAGCTTTCTTT.

The chain couples TRBV6-6 to TRBJ1-5; 8 positions agree with TRBD1. This CDR3 has 14 residues. J was trimmed by 6 bases and V by 5 bases; bases with no gene match: 6. In germline, CDR1 is MNHNY, CDR2 SVGAGI (reference sequence). This chain's CDR3 is CASSGAQGAQPQHF. The CDR3 bases are TGTGCCAGCAGTGGTGCTCAGGGGGCTCAGCCCCAGCATTTT.

This clone was seen just once. The chain recombines TRBV7-2 with TRBJ2-2; D not certain. CDR3 length equals 14 residues. CDR1 is SGHTA and CDR2 is FQGNSA in the germline V gene. The V gene lost 1 base and the J gene lost 7 bases, with 10 bases spanning the gap. The CDR3: CASSLVKGNGELFF. Written as DNA, the CDR3 is TGTGCCAGCAGCTTAGTAAAAGGCAACGGGGAGCTGTTTTTT.

The V and J genes are TRBV28 and TRBJ2-2; D is unclear. CDR3 length: 11 residues. V was cut by 4 bases and J by 8 bases, with 5 bases left in between. The V gene's germline CDR1 is MDHEN and CDR2 SYDVKM. For the CDR3, the DNA is TGTGCCAGCAGTTCCTCTGGGGAGCTGTTTTTT. The encoded protein is CASSSSGELFF.

The V gene is TRBV4-2, the J gene TRBJ1-1, with D maybe TRBD1 (6 bases). Between the trimmed V and J ends, which lost 1 base and 4 bases, there was a span of 13 bases. The CDR3 totals 15 residues. Germline CDR1 is LGHNA and CDR2 is YNFKEQ. The CDR3 is CASSQGPQGPTEAFF. The CDR3 coding sequence is TGTGCCAGCAGCCAAGGCCCCCAGGGGCCCACTGAAGCTTTCTTT.

In DNA, the CDR3 is TGTGCCAGCAGCGTAGAAGGGGTAGGCTACGAGCAGTACTTC. Protein product: CASSVEGVGYEQYF. This chain uses TRBV9 with TRBJ2-7; a weak D match, TRBD1 (5 bases). CDR3 length: 14 amino acids. Germline values: CDR1 SGDLS, CDR2 YYNGEE. Trimming pared 0 bases from V and 3 bases from J, leaving 10 bases between.

The chain has TRBV6-5 and TRBJ2-1, with D perhaps given as TRBD1 or TRBD2 (5 bases each). Trimming pared 6 bases from V and 3 bases from J, leaving 15 bases between. CDR1 and CDR2 (germline): MNHEY, SVGAGI. This CDR3 has 15 amino acids. The CDR3 is CASSRGTLIYNEQFF. The DNA for the CDR3 is TGTGCCAGCAGCCGTGGGACGTTAATCTACAATGAGCAGTTCTTC.

The chain has TRBV7-6 and TRBJ2-5; 14 bases are a match to TRBD2. CDR3 length: 16 residues. V trimming: 4 bases; J trimming: 4 bases; junction bases outside the gene matches: 5. CDR1 and CDR2 (germline): SGHVS, FNYEAQ. CDR3 in DNA: TGTGCCAGCAGCTCCGGGACTAGCGGGAGAGGAGAGACCCAGTACTTC. Encoded protein: CASSSGTSGRGETQYF.

The chain joins TRBV2 to TRBJ2-1; TRBD2 agrees at 12 bases. CDR3 length equals 16 residues. Trimming took 7 bases from V and 8 from J; bases not matched to a gene: 12. Germline CDR1 is SNHLY and CDR2 is FYNNEI. CDR3: CASKGASGRAVDEQFF. In nucleotides, the CDR3 is TGTGCCAGCAAGGGGGCTAGCGGGAGGGCGGTGGATGAGCAGTTCTTC.

This chain connects TRBV4-3 to TRBJ2-7; D not certain. This CDR3 has 15 residues. Trimming removed 0 bases from V and 6 bases from J, with 15 bases in between. Germline values: CDR1 LGHNA, CDR2 YSLEER. The CDR3 DNA follows: TGCGCCAGCAGCCAAGATATACGGCTCTCACGCGAGCAGTACTTC. This gives the protein CASSQDIRLSREQYF.

The gene calls are TRBV7-9 and TRBJ2-1; D possibly corresponds to TRBD1 (6 bases). The germline CDR1 and CDR2 sequences are SEHNR and FQNEAQ (reference sequence). Trimming shortened V by 1 base and J by 6 bases, and 7 bases separated the two germline ends. The CDR3 is made up of 13 amino acids. CDR3 loop: CASSLVGANEQFF. CDR3 in DNA: TGTGCCAGCAGCTTAGTGGGGGCCAATGAGCAGTTCTTC.